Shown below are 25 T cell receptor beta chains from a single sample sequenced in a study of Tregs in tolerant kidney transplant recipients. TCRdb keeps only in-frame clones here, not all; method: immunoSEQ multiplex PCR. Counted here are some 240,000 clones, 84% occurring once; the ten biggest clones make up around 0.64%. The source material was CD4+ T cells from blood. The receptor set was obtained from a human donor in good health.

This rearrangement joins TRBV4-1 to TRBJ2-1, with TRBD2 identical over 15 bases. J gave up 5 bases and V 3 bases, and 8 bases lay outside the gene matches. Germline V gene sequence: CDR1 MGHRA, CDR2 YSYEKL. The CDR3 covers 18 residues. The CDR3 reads CASSQRTSGRARHNEQFF. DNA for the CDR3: TGCGCCAGCAGCCAGCGGACTAGCGGGAGGGCCCGACACAATGAGCAGTTCTTC.

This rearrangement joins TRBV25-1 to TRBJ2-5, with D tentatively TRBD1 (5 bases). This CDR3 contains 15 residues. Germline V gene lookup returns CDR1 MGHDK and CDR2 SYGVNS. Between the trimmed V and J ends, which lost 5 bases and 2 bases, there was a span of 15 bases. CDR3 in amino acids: CASSPPDSLQETQYF. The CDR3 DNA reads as TGTGCCAGCAGTCCGCCAGACAGCCTTCAAGAGACCCAGTACTTC.

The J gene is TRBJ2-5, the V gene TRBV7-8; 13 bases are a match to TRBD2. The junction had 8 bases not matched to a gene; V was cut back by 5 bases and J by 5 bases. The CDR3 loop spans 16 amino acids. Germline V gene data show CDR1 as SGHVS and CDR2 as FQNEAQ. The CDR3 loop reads CASSLRLAGGRETQYF. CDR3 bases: TGTGCCAGCAGCCTACGACTAGCGGGGGGTCGGGAGACCCAGTACTTC.

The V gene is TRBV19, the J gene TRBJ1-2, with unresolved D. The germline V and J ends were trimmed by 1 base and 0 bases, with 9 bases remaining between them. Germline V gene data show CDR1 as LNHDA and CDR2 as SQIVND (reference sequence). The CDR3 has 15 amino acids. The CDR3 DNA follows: TGTGCCAGTAGTATAGCTGCCGGATCTAACTATGGCTACACCTTC. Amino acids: CASSIAAGSNYGYTF.

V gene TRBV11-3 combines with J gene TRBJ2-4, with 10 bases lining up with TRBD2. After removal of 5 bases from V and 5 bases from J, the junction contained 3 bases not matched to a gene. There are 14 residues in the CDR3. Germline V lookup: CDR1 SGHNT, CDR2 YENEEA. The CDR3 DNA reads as TGTGCCAGCAGCCGAGGACTAGCGGAAAACATTCAGTACTTC. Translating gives CASSRGLAENIQYF.

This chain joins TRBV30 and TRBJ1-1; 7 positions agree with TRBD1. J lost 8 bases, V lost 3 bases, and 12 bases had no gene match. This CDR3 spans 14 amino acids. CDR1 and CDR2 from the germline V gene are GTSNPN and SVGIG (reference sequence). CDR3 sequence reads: CAWSKNTGEGEAFF. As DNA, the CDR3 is TGTGCCTGGAGCAAGAACACAGGGGAAGGGGAAGCTTTCTTT.

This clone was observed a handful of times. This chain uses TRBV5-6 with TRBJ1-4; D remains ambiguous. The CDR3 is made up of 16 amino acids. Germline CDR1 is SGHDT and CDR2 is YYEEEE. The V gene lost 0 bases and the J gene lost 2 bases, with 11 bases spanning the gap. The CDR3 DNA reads TGTGCCAGCAGCTTGGCCGGGGTAGGGACTAATGAAAAACTGTTTTTT. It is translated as CASSLAGVGTNEKLFF.

The CDR3 is CASSSPGQTSSTGETQYF. CDR3 in DNA: TGCGCCAGCAGCTCCCCGGGACAGACATCTAGTACGGGGGAGACCCAGTACTTC. The chain recombines TRBV5-1 with TRBJ2-5, with 7 bases aligning to TRBD1. This CDR3 is built from 18 residues. V lost 3 bases to trimming and J lost 5 bases; unmatched junction nucleotides: 19. Germline CDR1 SGHRS, CDR2 YFSETQ.

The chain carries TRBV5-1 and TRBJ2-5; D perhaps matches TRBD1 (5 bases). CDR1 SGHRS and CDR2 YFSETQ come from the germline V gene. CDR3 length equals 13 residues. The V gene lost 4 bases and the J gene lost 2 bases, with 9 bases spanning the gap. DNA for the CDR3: TGCGCCAGCAGCCGTAAGGGGCAAGAGACCCAGTACTTC. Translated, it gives CASSRKGQETQYF.

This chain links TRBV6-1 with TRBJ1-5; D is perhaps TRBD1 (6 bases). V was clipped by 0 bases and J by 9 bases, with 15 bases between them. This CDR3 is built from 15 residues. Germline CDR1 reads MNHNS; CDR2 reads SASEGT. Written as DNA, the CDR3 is TGTGCCAGCAGTGAAGCCCGTGCAGGGGCAATGCCCCAGCATTTT. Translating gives CASSEARAGAMPQHF.

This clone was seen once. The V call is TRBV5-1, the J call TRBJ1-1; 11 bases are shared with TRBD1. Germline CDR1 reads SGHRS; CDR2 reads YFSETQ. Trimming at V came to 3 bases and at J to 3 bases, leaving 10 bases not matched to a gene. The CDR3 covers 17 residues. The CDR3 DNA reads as TGCGCCAGCAGCTCCCGAGGACAGGGGGCGCCCGACACTGAAGCTTTCTTT. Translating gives CASSSRGQGAPDTEAFF.

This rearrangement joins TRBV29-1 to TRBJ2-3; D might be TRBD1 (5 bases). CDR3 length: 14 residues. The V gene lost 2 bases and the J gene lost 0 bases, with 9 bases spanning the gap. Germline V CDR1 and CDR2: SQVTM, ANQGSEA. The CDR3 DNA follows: TGCAGCGTTGAATCTGGGGCCAGCACAGATACGCAGTATTTT. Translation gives CSVESGASTDTQYF.

The chain's CDR3 is CASSYEGLEQETQYF. The CDR3 DNA reads TGTGCCAGCAGTTACGAGGGACTAGAGCAAGAGACCCAGTACTTC. This chain links TRBV6-6 with TRBJ2-5, with 8 bases aligning to TRBD2. The CDR3 is made up of 15 amino acids. J was trimmed by 2 bases and V by 2 bases; bases with no gene match: 4. Germline CDR1 reads MNHNY; CDR2 reads SVGAGI (reference sequence).

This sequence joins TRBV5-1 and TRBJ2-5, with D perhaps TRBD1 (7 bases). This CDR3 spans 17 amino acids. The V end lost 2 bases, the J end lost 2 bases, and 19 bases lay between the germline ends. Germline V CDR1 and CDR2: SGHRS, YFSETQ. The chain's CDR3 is CASSFSPGGTAQETQYF. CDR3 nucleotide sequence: TGCGCCAGCAGCTTCTCCCCCGGCGGGACAGCTCAAGAGACCCAGTACTTC.

The CDR3 region is CASSAGAGTSGHNEQFF. For the CDR3, the DNA is TGTGCCAGTAGTGCCGGCGCCGGGACTAGCGGTCACAATGAGCAGTTCTTC. This chain links TRBV19 with TRBJ2-1; the match to TRBD2 covers 11 bases. CDR3 length: 17 residues. CDR1 and CDR2 from the germline V gene are LNHDA and SQIVND (reference sequence). The V segment lost 5 bases and the J segment 5 bases; nucleotides outside the gene matches: 11. Together with reference TRBV19 and TRBJ2-1, the CDR3 gives the full variable domain: DGGITQSPKYLFRKEGQNVTLSCEQNLNHDAMYWYRQDPGQGLRLIYYSQIVNDFQKGDIAEGYSVSREKKESFPLTVTSAQKNPTAFYLCASSAGAGTSGHNEQFFGPGTRLTVL.

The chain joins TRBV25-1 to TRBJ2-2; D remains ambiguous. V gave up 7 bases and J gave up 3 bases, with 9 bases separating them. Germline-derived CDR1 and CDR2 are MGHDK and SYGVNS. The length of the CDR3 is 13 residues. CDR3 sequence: CASKPVYTGELFF. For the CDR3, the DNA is TGTGCCAGCAAACCCGTATACACCGGGGAGCTGTTTTTT.

CDR3: CAWSPRQFQETQYF. CDR3 DNA sequence: TGTGCCTGGAGTCCACGACAGTTCCAAGAGACCCAGTACTTC. V gene TRBV30 combines with J gene TRBJ2-5; D may be TRBD1 (5 bases). CDR3 length: 14 residues. Trimming removed 2 bases at V and 1 base at J, with 11 bases between. Germline V gene lookup returns CDR1 GTSNPN and CDR2 SVGIG (reference sequence).

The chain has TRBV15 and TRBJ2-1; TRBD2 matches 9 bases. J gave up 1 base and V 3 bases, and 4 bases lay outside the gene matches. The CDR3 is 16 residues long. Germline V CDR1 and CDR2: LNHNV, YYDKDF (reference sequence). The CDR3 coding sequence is TGTGCCACCAGCAGTGGACTAGCGCCATCCTACAATGAGCAGTTCTTC. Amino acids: CATSSGLAPSYNEQFF.

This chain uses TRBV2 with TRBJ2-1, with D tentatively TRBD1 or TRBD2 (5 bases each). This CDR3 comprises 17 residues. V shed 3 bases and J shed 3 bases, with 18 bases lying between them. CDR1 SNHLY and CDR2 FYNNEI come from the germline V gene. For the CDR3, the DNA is TGTGCCAGCAGTGATGCGTCGAGACCGGGGCGCTACAATGAGCAGTTCTTC. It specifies CASSDASRPGRYNEQFF.

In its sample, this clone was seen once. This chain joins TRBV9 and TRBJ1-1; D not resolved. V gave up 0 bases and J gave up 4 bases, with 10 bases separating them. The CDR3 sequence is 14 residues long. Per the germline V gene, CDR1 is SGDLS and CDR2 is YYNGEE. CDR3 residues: CASSVAGLGTEAFF. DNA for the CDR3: TGTGCCAGCAGCGTAGCTGGGCTGGGCACTGAAGCTTTCTTT.

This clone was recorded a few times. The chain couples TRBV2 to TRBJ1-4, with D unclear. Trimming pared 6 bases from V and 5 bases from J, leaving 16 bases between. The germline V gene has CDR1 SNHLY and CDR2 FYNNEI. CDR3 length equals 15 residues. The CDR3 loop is CASSGKRALNEKLFF. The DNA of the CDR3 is TGTGCCAGCAGCGGAAAACGGGCCCTCAATGAAAAACTGTTTTTT.

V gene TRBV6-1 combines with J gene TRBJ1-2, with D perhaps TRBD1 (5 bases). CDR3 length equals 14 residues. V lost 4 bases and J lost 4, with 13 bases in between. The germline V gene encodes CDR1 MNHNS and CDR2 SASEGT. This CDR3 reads CASSVAGQVYGYTF. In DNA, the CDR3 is TGTGCCAGCAGTGTGGCAGGGCAAGTCTATGGCTACACCTTC.

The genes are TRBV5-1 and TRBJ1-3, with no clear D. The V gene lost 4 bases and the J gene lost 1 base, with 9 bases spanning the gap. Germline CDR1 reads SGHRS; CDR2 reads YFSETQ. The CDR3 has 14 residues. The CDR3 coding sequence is TGCGCCAGCAGCCCGGGAGTTTCTGGAAACACCATATATTTT. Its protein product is CASSPGVSGNTIYF.

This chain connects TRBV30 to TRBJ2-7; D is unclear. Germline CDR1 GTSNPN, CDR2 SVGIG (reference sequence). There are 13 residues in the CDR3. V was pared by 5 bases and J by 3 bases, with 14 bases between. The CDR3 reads CAWRTWGSYEQYF. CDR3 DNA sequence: TGTGCCTGGCGGACGTGGGGTAGCTACGAGCAGTACTTC.

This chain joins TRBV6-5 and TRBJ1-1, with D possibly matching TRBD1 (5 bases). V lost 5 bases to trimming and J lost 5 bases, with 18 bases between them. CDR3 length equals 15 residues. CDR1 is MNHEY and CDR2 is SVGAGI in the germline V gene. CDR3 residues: CASSKGQGPSTEAFF. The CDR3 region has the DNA TGTGCCAGCAGTAAAGGGCAGGGCCCGTCAACTGAAGCTTTCTTT.